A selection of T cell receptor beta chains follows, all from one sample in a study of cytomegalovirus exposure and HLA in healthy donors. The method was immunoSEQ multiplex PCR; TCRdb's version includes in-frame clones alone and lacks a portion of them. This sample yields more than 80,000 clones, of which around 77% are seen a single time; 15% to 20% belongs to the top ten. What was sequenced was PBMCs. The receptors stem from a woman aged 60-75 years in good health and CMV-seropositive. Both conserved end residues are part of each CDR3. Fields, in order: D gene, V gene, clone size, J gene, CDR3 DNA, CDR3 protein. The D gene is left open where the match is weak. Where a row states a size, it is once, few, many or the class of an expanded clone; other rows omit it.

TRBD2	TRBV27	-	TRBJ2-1	TGTGCCAGCAGTCGAACTAGCGGGCCTTACAATGAGCAGTTCTTC	CASSRTSGPYNEQFF
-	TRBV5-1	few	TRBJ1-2	TGCGCCAGCAGCTTCCGGGGGGAACCGTCTTATGGCTACACCTTC	CASSFRGEPSYGYTF
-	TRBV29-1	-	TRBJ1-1	TGCAGCGTAAGACAGACGAACACTGAAGCTTTCTTT	CSVRQTNTEAFF
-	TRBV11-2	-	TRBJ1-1	TGTGCCAGCAGCCTAGGAGTGAATCAGGCTGAAGCTTTCTTT	CASSLGVNQAEAFF
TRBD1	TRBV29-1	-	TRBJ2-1	TGCAGCGTTGAAGGGACAGGGTCTGGCAATGAGCAGTTCTTC	CSVEGTGSGNEQFF
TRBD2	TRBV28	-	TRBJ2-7	TGTGCCAGCAGTTTAGGCCCCATAGCGGGAGCGCCGGGCGAGCAGTACTTC	CASSLGPIAGAPGEQYF
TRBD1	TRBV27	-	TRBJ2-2	TGTGCCAGCCGCCCGACAGGGGGCGGGACCGGGGAGCTGTTTTTT	CASRPTGGGTGELFF
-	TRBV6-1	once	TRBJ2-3	TGTGCCGGCCGGCAGGGCCGCACAGATACGCAGTATTTT	CAGRQGRTDTQYF
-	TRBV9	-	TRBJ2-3	TGTGCCAGCAGCGTAAGGCTTGGCGGGAACACAGATACGCAGTATTTT	CASSVRLGGNTDTQYF
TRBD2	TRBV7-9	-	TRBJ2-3	TGTGCCAGCAGCGCACCTAGCGGGAGGACAGATACGCAGTATTTT	CASSAPSGRTDTQYF
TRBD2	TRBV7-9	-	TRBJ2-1	TGTGCCAGCAGCTTAGGGACTAGCGGGAGGGCCGTTGAGCAGTTCTTC	CASSLGTSGRAVEQFF
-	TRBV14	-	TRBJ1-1	TGTGCCAGCAGCTATCAGACACCGAACACTGAAGCTTTCTTT	CASSYQTPNTEAFF
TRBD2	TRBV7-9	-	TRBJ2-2	TGTTCCAGCAGCTACGTAGCGGGCGGGGAGCTGTTTTTT	CSSSYVAGGELFF
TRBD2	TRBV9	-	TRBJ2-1	TGTGCCAGTAGCCTAACAACTAGCGCGATTGAGCAGTTCTTC	CASSLTTSAIEQFF
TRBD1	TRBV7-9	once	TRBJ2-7	TGTGCCAGCAGCTTTGGGGACAGGGGGGCCCGATACGAGCAGTACTTC	CASSFGDRGARYEQYF
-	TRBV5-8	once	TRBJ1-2	TGTGCCAGCAGCTTGGCCGGGGGGGCTGGCGGCTACACCTTC	CASSLAGGAGGYTF
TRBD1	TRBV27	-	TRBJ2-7	TGTGCCAGCAGTTTTGGGACAGGGGCCTACGAGCAGTACTTC	CASSFGTGAYEQYF
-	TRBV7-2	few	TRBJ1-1	TGTGCCAGCAGCCCCCAGGTGAACACTGAAGCTTTCTTT	CASSPQVNTEAFF
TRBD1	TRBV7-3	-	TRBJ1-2	TGTGCCAGCAGCTCAGGGGGCGTCGGCGGCTACACCTTC	CASSSGGVGGYTF
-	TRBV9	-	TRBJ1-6	TGTGCCAGCAGCGGTGGACAGACTAATTCACCCCTCCACTTT	CASSGGQTNSPLHF
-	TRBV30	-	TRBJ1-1	TGTGCCTGGGGTAGAGGTGGGAGAATGAACACTGAAGCTTTCTTT	CAWGRGGRMNTEAFF
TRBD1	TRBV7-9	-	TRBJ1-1	TGTGCCAGCAGCGGCTACGGGACAGCGCAAGGTTTCTTT	CASSGYGTAQGFF
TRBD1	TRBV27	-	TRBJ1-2	TGTGCCAGCAGTGCGGGACAGGGGGTTTATGGCTACACCTTC	CASSAGQGVYGYTF
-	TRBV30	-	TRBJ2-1	TGTGCCTGGAGTAGTGGAGGAGGGTTTGAGCAGTTCTTC	CAWSSGGGFEQFF
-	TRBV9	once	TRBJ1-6	TGTGCCAGCAGCTCACAGGGCCGGGGCGATTCACCCCTCCACTTT	CASSSQGRGDSPLHF
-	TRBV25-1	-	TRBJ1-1	TGTGCCAGCAGATCGACCAATGGAGGAGAGATGAACACTGAAGCTTTCTTT	CASRSTNGGEMNTEAFF
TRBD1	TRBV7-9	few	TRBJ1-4	TGTGCCAGCACCTCCGGGACAGGGAATGAAAAACTGTTTTTT	CASTSGTGNEKLFF
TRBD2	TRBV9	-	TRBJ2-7	TGTGCCAGCAGCGTAGGATGGGGTCGGTCGCGGGAGGGGTCCTACGAGCAGTACTTC	CASSVGWGRSREGSYEQYF
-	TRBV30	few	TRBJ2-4	TGTGCCTGGAGTGTGTTGGTTGGAGGGAACATTCAGTACTTC	CAWSVLVGGNIQYF
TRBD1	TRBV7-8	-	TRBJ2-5	TGTGCCAGCAGCTTCGGGACAGCGCGAGAGACCCAGTACTTC	CASSFGTARETQYF
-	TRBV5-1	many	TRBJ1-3	TGCGCCAGCAGCTTGGATCCAGTCGGAAACACCATATATTTT	CASSLDPVGNTIYF
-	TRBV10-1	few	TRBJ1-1	TGCGCCAGCAGAAAGACAGAGTCTGAGAACACTGAAGCTTTCTTT	CASRKTESENTEAFF
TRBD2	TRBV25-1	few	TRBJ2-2	TGTGCCAGCAGTGATTCTAGCGGGATGGGAGCCGGGGAGCTGTTTTTT	CASSDSSGMGAGELFF
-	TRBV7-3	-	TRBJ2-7	TGTGCCAGCAGCCTTCATGGGGCCTACCTCTACGAGCAGTACTTC	CASSLHGAYLYEQYF
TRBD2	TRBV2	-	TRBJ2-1	TGTGCCAGCACGGCTAGCGGGAGGAATAGTGAGCAGTTCTTC	CASTASGRNSEQFF
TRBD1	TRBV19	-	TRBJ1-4	TGTGCCAGTAGAAACAGGGGGTTAGGGGAAAAACTGTTTTTT	CASRNRGLGEKLFF
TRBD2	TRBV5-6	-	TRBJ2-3	TGTGCCAGCAGCCCCGGACTAGCGGGGGTTGGCACAGATACGCAGTATTTT	CASSPGLAGVGTDTQYF
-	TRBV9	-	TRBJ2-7	TGTGCCAGCAGCGTAGATACAGGTTACGAGCAGTACTTC	CASSVDTGYEQYF
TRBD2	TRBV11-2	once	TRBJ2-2	TGTGCCAGCAGCCGGCGGGAGGGCCGAGGGACCGGGGAGCTGTTTTTT	CASSRREGRGTGELFF
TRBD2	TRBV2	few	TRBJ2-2	TGTGCCAGCAGTGGACTAGCGGGAGGAACCGGGGAGCTGTTTTTT	CASSGLAGGTGELFF
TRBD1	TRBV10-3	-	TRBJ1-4	TGTGCCATCAGTGAAACCGGGACAGGGGGTGAAAAACTGTTTTTT	CAISETGTGGEKLFF
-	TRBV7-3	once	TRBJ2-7	TGTGCCAGCAGCTTAACTGCTAAATACGAGCAGTACTTC	CASSLTAKYEQYF
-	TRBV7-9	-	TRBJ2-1	TGTGCCAGCAGCACGGGGGGCAGGTACAATGAGCAGTTCTTC	CASSTGGRYNEQFF
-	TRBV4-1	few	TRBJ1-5	TGCGCCAGCAGCCATGCCCGACAACAGGGTCAGCCCCAGCATTTT	CASSHARQQGQPQHF
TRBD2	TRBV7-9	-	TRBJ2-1	TGTGCCAGCAGCCCAAGACTAGCGGGATTTGTATATGAGCAGTTCTTC	CASSPRLAGFVYEQFF
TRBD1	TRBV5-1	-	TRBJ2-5	TGCGCCAGCAGCTCAAACGGACAGGGGTGGGAGACCCAGTACTTC	CASSSNGQGWETQYF
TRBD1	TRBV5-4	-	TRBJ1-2	TGTGCCAGCAGCCGTCCCGGGACAGGCGAATCTAACTATGGCTACACCTTC	CASSRPGTGESNYGYTF
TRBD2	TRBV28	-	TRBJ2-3	TGTGCCAGCAGTTTGGCGGGACTAATTGAGGCAGATACGCAGTATTTT	CASSLAGLIEADTQYF
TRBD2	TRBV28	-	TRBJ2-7	TGTGCCAGCAGCTTCCGTGTATGGGGGGGAAGCTCCTACGAGCAGTACTTC	CASSFRVWGGSSYEQYF
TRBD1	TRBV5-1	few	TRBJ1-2	TGCGCCAGCAGCCTACAGGGGGATGGCTACACCTTC	CASSLQGDGYTF
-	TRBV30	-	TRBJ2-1	TGTGCCTGGAGTGTTGCGCGCTACAATGAGCAGTTCTTC	CAWSVARYNEQFF
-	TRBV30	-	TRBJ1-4	TGTGCCTGGAGTGTCACAATTAATGAAAAACTGTTTTTT	CAWSVTINEKLFF
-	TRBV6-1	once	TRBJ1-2	TGTGCCAGCACTCGTGGTCTGGGCGACTATGGCTACACCTTC	CASTRGLGDYGYTF
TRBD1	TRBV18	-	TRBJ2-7	TGTGCCAGCTCACCTTCTTTTGGGACAGGGAAAGGCTACGAGCAGTACTTC	CASSPSFGTGKGYEQYF